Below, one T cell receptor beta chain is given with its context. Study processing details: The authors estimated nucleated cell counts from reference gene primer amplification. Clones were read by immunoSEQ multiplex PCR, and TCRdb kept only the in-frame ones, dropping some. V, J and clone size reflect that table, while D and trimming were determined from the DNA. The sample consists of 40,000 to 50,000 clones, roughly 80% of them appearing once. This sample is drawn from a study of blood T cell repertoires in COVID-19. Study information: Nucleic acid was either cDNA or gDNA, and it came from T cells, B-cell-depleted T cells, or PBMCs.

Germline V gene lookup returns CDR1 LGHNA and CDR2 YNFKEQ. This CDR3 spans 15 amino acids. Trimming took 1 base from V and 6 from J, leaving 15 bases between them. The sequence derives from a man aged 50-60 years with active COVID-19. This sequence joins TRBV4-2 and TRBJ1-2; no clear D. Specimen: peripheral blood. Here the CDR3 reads CASSQASDTVNGYTF. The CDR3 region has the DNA TGTGCCAGCAGCCAAGCTTCGGATACAGTTAATGGCTACACCTTC.